Listed below are T cell receptor beta chains from one sample, sequenced in a study of T cells expressing NK-cell markers. TCRdb reprocessed the 5' RACE reads and stores each CDR3 protein as one record, lacking DNA. Its table records 200,000 to 300,000 distinct CDR3 sequences. The sample was blood T cells: a sorted CD56 or NKG2C T cell subset, CD4+ or CD8+ T cells, or bulk PBMC T cells (not recorded which). These receptors were taken from a woman aged 18-70 years in good health. Both conserved end residues are part of each CDR3. Fields, in order: V gene, J gene, CDR3 protein.

V: TRBV11-2; J: TRBJ2-6; CDR3: CASSLRPPGANVLTF
V: TRBV6-5; J: TRBJ2-7; CDR3: CASSYSYSGVGEQYF
V: TRBV7-2; J: TRBJ2-5; CDR3: CASSLIAKGETQYF
V: TRBV6-5; J: TRBJ2-5; CDR3: CASSSGTVGETQYF
V: TRBV24-1; J: TRBJ2-1; CDR3: CATNTGTSGGNEQFF
V: TRBV19; J: TRBJ1-2; CDR3: CASSTPGQGRRGYGYTF
V: TRBV29-1; J: TRBJ2-7; CDR3: CSAGDRTGLGQYF
V: TRBV12-3/TRBV12-4; J: TRBJ2-3; CDR3: CASGVRGFTDTQYF
V: TRBV5-1; J: TRBJ2-6; CDR3: CASSSSNVLTF
V: TRBV7-9; J: TRBJ2-1; CDR3: CASSRGRGQDNEQFF
V: TRBV7-9; J: TRBJ1-1; CDR3: CASSSVTGGTEAFF
V: TRBV24-1; J: TRBJ2-5; CDR3: CATSDFGPPQETQYF
V: TRBV19; J: TRBJ2-7; CDR3: CATSGGRYEQYF
V: TRBV2; J: TRBJ1-4; CDR3: CASSVQGAREKLFF
V: TRBV25-1; J: TRBJ2-1; CDR3: CASNRGASYNEQFF
V: TRBV9; J: TRBJ1-1; CDR3: CASSPGGQYTEAFF
V: TRBV20-1; J: TRBJ2-3; CDR3: CSTSGSSDTQYF
V: TRBV7-9; J: TRBJ1-1; CDR3: CASSLEGTGAEAFF
V: TRBV12-3/TRBV12-4; J: TRBJ2-7; CDR3: CASRLRQGPYEQYF
V: TRBV12-3/TRBV12-4; J: TRBJ2-1; CDR3: CASSLFDNEQFF
V: TRBV4-3; J: TRBJ2-1; CDR3: CASSQDLAGGYNEQFF
V: TRBV6-1; J: TRBJ2-7; CDR3: CASSPSDDPSYEQYF
V: TRBV7-3; J: TRBJ2-1; CDR3: CASSLMRVKGAGNEQFF
V: TRBV6-5; J: TRBJ2-1; CDR3: CASSYSRQNNEQFF
V: TRBV12-3/TRBV12-4; J: TRBJ2-4; CDR3: CASSPPGMKNIQYF